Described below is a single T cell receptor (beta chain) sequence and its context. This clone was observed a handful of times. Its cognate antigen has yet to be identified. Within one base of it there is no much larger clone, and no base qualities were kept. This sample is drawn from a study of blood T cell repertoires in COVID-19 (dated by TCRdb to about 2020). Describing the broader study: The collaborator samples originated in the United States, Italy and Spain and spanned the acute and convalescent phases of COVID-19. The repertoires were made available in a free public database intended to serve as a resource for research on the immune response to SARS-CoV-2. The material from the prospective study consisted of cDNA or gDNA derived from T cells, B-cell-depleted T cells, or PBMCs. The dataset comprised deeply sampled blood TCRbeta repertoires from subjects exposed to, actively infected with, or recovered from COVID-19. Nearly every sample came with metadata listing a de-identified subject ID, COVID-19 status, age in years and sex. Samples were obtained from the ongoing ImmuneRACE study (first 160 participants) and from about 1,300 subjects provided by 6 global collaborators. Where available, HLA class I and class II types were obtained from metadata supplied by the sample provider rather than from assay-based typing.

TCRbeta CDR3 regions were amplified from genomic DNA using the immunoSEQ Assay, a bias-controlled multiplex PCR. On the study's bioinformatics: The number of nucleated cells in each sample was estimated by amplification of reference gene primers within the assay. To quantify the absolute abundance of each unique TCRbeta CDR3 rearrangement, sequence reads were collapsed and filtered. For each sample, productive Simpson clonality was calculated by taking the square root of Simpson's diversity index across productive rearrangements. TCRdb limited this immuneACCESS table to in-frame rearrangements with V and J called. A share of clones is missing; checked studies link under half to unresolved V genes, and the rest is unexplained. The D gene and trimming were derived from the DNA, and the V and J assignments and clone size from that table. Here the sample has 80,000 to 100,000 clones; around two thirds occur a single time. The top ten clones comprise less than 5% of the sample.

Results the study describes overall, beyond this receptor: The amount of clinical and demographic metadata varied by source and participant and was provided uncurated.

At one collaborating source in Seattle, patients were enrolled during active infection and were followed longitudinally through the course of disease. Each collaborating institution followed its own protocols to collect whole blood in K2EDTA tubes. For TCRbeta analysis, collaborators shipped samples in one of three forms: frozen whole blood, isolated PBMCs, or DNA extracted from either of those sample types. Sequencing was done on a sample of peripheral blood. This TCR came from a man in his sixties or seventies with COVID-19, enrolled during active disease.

CDR3 reads: CASSLARASGTDTQYF. The bases are TGTGCCAGCAGCTTGGCCAGGGCTAGCGGTACAGATACGCAGTATTTT. Recombination connected TRBV5-5 to TRBJ2-3; a stretch of 7 junction bases matches TRBD2. CDR1 and CDR2 were assigned from the germline V gene (reference sequence) as SGHKS and YYEKEE. The CDR3 contains 16 residues, cysteine and phenylalanine counted. The entry retains the CDR3 DNA only, 48 bases that are in frame from base 1. Ends trimmed: V by 0 bases, J by 3 bases; bases unmatched to a gene: 7.